This entry is about one TCR beta chain. MiXCR was run by TCRdb on the RT-PCR reads, yielding one entry per CDR3 protein. The table records 650,000 to 800,000 distinct CDR3 sequences, more than 13% of them present only once. The sequenced material came from memory CD4+ T cells from blood. The clonotype was recovered from a female donor in good health, serving as a healthy control.

This CDR3 is CASSLRGAGAGGTQYF. The CDR3, as DNA: TGTGCCAGCAGCTTGAGAGGGGCAGGGGCCGGTGGTACGCAGTATTTT. The J gene is TRBJ2-3, the V gene TRBV5-8, with D perhaps TRBD1 (6 bases). The CDR3 is 16 amino acids. The germline V and J ends were trimmed by 1 base and 8 bases, with 20 bases remaining between them. CDR1 and CDR2 from the germline V gene are SGHTS and YDEGEE. The whole variable domain, filled in from reference TRBV5-8 and TRBJ2-3, reads EAGVTQSPTHLIKTRGQQATLRCSPISGHTSVYWYQQALGLGLQFLLWYDEGEERNRGNFPPRFSGRQFPNYSSELNVNALELEDSALYLCASSLRGAGAGGTQYFGPGTRLTVL.